The entry below gives a single T cell receptor (beta chain) sequence along with its context. Then a second PCR, running about 6 to 12 cycles, was carried out with a sample-barcoded 5' primer and a J-beta primer mix. In TCRdb, the 5' RACE reads were re-called with MiXCR into one record per CDR3 protein. The sample shows roughly 800,000 distinct CDR3 sequences, around 24% of them seen only once. The data stem from a study of blood T cells in healthy people across ages. Every donor provided approximately 9.2 milliliters of peripheral blood. Germline CDR1 and CDR2: MNHEY and SMNVEV (reference sequence). V was pared by 5 bases and J by 2 bases, with 19 bases between. The CDR3 spans 16 residues. These same data were also listed under a study on T cells of mothers and their children. That investigation notes: Over 9.5 million reads per mother and roughly 3 million per child were obtained. With unrelated pairs as the comparison, related mother-child pairs had a slightly higher overlap that was not significant.

Source material: blood. The V gene is TRBV27, the J gene TRBJ2-7; a possible D gene is TRBD1 (6 bases). The sequence was collected from a boy aged 10-17 years in good health. This chain's CDR3 is CASSPVGGESTYEQYF. Here the CDR3 DNA reads TGTGCCAGCAGTCCCGTTGGGGGCGAGAGTACCTACGAGCAGTACTTC.